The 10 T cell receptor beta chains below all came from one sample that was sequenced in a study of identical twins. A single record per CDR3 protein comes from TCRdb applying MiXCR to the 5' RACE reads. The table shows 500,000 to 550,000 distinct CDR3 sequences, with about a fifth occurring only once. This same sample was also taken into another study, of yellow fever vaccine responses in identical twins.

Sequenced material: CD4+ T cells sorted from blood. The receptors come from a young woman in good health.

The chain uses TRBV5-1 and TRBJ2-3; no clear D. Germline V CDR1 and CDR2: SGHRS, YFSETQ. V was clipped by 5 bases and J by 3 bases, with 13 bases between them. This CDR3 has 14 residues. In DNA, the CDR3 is TGCGCCAGCAGTCTTAGCCACCTGACAGATACGCAGTATTTT. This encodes CASSLSHLTDTQYF. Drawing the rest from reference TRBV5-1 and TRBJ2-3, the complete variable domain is KAGVTQTPRYLIKTRGQQVTLSCSPISGHRSVSWYQQTPGQGLQFLFEYFSETQRNKGNFPGRFSGRQFSNSRSEMNVSTLELGDSALYLCASSLSHLTDTQYFGPGTRLTVL.

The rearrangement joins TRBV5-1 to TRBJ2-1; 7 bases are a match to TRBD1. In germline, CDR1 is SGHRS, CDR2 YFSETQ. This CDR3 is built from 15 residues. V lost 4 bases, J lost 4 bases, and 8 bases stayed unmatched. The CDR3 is CASSRTGIGYNEQFF. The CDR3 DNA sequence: TGCGCCAGCAGCAGGACAGGAATAGGATACAATGAGCAGTTCTTC.

Here the CDR3 reads CASSAGLAGVSDTQYF. The CDR3 region has the DNA TGTGCCAGCAGCGCCGGACTAGCGGGAGTCTCAGATACGCAGTATTTT. The rearrangement uses TRBV9 and TRBJ2-3; 13 bases are a match to TRBD2. CDR1 SGDLS and CDR2 YYNGEE come from the germline V gene. The CDR3 has 16 residues. Trimming took 3 bases from V and 4 from J; bases not matched to a gene: 5. Variable domain in full (rest from reference TRBV9 and TRBJ2-3): DSGVTQTPKHLITATGQRVTLRCSPRSGDLSVYWYQQSLDQGLQFLIQYYNGEERAKGNILERFSAQQFPDLHSELNLSSLELGDSALYFCASSAGLAGVSDTQYFGPGTRLTVL.

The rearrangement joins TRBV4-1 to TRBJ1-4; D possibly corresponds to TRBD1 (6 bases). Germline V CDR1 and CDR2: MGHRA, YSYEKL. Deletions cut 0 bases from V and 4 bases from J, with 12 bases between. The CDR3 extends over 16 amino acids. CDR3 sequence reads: CASSQDRRGSNEKLFF. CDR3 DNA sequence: TGCGCCAGCAGCCAAGATCGGAGGGGGAGTAATGAAAAACTGTTTTTT.

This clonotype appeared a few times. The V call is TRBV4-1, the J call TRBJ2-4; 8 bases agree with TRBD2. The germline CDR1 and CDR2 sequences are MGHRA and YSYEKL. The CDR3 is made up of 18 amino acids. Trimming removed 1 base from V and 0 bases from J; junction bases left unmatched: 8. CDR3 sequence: CASSQGGARGEAKNIQYF. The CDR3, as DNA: TGCGCCAGCAGCCAAGGGGGGGCGCGGGGGGAAGCCAAAAACATTCAGTACTTC.

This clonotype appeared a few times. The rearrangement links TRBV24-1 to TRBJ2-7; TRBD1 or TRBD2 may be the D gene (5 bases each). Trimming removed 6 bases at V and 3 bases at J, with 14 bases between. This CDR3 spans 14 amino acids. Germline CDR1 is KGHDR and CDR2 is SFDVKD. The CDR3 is CATSPGPLLYEQYF. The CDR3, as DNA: TGTGCCACCAGTCCGGGACCTCTCCTCTACGAGCAGTACTTC.

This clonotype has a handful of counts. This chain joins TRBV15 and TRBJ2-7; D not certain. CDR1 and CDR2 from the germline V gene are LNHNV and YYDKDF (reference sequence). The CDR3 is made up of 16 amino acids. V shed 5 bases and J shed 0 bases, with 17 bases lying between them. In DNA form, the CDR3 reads TGTGCCACCAGCCCAACCGGCGAGACACGCTCCTACGAGCAGTACGTC. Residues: CATSPTGETRSYEQYV.

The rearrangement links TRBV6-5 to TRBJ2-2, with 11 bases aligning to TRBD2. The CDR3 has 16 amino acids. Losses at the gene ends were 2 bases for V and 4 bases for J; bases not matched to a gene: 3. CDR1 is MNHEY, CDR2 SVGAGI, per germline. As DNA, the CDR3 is TGTGCCAGCAGTTACACGACTAGCGGGACCACCGGGGAGCTGTTTTTT. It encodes CASSYTTSGTTGELFF.

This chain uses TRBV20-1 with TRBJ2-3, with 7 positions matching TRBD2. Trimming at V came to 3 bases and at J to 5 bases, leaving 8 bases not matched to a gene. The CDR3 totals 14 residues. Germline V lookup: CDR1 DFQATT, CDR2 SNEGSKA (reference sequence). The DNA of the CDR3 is TGCAGTGCTAGTTCAGCGGGGAAGCTAGATACGCAGTATTTT. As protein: CSASSAGKLDTQYF.

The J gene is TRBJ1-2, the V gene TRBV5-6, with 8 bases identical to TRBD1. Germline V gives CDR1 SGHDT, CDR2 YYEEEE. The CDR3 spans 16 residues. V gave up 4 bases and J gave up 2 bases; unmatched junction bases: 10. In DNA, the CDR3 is TGTGCCAGCAGCCGCCCGACAGGGGTTAAAAACTATGGCTACACCTTC. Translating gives CASSRPTGVKNYGYTF.